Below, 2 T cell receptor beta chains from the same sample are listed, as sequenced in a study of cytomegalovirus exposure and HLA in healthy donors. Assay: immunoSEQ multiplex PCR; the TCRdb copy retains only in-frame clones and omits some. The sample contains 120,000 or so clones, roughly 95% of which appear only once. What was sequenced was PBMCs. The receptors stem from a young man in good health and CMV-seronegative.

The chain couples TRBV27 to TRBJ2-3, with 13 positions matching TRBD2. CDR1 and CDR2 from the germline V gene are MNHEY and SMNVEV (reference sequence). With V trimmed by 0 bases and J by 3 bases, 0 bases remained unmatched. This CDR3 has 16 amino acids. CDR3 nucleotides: TGTGCCAGCAGTTTATCGACTAGCGGGAGGACAGATACGCAGTATTTT. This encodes CASSLSTSGRTDTQYF.

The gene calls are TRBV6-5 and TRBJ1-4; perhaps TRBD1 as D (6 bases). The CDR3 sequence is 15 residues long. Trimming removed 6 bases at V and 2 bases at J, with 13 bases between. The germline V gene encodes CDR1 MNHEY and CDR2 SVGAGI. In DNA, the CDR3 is TGTGCCAGCAGCCCCGACAGGATCACTAATGAAAAACTGTTTTTT. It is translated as CASSPDRITNEKLFF.